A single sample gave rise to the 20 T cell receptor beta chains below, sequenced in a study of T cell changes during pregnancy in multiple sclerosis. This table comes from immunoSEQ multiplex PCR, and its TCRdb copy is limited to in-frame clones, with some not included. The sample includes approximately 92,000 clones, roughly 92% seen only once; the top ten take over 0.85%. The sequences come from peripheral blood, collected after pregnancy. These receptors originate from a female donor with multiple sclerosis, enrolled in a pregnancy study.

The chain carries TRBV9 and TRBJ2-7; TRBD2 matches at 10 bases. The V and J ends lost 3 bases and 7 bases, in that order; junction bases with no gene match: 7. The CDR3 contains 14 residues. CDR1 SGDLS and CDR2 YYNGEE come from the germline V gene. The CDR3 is CASSDLAGVSEQYF. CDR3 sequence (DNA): TGTGCCAGCAGCGATCTAGCGGGAGTGTCTGAGCAGTACTTC.

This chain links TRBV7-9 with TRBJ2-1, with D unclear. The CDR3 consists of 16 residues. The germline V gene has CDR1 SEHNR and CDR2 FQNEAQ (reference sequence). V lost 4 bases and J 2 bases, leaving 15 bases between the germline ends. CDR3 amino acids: CASSSDSFLTYNEQFF. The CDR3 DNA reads TGTGCCAGCAGCTCCGACTCCTTCCTTACCTACAATGAGCAGTTCTTC.

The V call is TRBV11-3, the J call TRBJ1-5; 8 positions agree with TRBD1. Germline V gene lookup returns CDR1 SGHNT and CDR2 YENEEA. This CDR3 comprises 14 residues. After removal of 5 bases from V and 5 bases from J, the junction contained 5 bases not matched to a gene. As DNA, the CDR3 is TGTGCCAGCAGCGGGGGGACAGGTGATCAGCCCCAGCATTTT. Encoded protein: CASSGGTGDQPQHF.

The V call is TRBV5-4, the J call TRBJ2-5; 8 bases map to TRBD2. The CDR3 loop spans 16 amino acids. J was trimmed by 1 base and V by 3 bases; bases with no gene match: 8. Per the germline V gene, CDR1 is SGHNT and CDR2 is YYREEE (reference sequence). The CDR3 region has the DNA TGTGCCAGCAGCTGGTCCGGGACTAGGATCCAAGAGACCCAGTACTTC. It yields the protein CASSWSGTRIQETQYF.

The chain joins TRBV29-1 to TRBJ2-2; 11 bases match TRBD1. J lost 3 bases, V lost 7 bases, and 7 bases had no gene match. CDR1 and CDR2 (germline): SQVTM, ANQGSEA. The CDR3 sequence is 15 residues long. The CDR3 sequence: CSGRGQGADTGELFF. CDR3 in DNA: TGCAGCGGCCGAGGACAGGGGGCGGACACCGGGGAGCTGTTTTTT.

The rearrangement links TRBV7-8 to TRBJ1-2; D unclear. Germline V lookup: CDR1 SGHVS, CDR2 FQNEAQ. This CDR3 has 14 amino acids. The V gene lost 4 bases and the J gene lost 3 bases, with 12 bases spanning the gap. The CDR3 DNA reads TGTGCCAGCAGCTCGAGTACGATGGACTATGGCTACACCTTC. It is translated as CASSSSTMDYGYTF.

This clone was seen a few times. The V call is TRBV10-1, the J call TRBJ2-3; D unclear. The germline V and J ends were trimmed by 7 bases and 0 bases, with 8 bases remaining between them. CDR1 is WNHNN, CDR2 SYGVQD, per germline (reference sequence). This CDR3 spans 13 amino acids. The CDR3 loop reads CASTQDSTDTQYF. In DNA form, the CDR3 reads TGCGCCAGCACCCAGGATAGCACAGATACGCAGTATTTT.

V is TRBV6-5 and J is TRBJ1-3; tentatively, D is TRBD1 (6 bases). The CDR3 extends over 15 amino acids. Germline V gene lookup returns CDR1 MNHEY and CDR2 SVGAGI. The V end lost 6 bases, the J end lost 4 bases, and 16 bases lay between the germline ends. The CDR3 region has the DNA TGTGCCAGCAGCCCCGACAGGTATCCGGGAAACACCATATATTTT. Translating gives CASSPDRYPGNTIYF.

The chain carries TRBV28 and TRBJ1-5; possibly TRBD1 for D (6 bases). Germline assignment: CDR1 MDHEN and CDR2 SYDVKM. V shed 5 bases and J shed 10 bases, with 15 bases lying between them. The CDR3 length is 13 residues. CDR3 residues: CASSPPIQGPQHF. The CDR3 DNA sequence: TGTGCCAGCAGTCCACCTATACAGGGACCCCAGCATTTT.

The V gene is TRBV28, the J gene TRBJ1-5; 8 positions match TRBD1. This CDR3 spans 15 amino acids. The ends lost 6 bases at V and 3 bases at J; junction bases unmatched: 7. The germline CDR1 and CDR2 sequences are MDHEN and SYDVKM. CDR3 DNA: TGTGCCAGCAGCTCGACAGGGGCCCTCAATCAGCCCCAGCATTTT. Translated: CASSSTGALNQPQHF.

CDR3 amino acids: CSVEGGVAGVYNEQFF. As DNA, the CDR3 is TGCAGCGTTGAAGGCGGGGTAGCGGGAGTCTACAATGAGCAGTTCTTC. The chain couples TRBV29-1 to TRBJ2-1; 9 bases are shared with TRBD2. The length of the CDR3 is 16 residues. CDR1 SQVTM and CDR2 ANQGSEA come from the germline V gene. With 1 base clipped from V and 3 bases from J, the junction kept 7 bases outside the gene matches.

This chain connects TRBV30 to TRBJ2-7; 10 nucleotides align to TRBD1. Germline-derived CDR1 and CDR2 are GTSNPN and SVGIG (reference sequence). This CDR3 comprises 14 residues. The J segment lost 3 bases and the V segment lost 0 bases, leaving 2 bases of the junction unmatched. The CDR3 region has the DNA TGTGCCTGGAGTGTAGGGACAGGGGACTACGAGCAGTACTTC. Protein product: CAWSVGTGDYEQYF.

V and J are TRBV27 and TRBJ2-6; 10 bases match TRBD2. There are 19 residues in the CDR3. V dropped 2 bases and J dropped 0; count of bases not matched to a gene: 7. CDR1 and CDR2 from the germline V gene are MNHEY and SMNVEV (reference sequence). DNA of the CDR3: TGTGCCAGCAGTTTAAGTCAACTAGCGGGATTCTCTGGGGCCAACGTCCTGACTTTC. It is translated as CASSLSQLAGFSGANVLTF.

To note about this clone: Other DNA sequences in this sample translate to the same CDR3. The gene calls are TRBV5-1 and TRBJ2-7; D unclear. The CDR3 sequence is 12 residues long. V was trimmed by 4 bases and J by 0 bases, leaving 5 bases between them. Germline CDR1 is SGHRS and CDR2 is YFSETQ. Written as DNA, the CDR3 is TGCGCCAGCAGCCCCAGCTCCTACGAGCAGTACTTC. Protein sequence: CASSPSSYEQYF.

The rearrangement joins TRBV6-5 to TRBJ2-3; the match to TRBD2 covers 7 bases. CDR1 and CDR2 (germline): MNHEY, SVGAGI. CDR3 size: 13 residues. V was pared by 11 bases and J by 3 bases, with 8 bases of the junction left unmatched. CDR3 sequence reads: CAAWRGGTDTQYF. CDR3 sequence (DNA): TGTGCCGCATGGAGGGGAGGGACAGATACGCAGTATTTT.

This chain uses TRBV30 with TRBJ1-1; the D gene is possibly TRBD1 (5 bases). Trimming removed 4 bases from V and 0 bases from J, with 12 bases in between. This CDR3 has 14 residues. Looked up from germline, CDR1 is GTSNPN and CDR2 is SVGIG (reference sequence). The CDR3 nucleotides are TGTGCCTGGACTTGGGGGGGGATGAACACTGAAGCTTTCTTT. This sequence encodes CAWTWGGMNTEAFF.

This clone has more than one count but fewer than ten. CDR3 nucleotides: TGTGCCAGCAGCCTCGACAGGGGTTACACCGGGGAGCTGTTTTTT. Translating it yields CASSLDRGYTGELFF. The chain recombines TRBV7-9 with TRBJ2-2, with TRBD1 matching 8 bases. Looked up from germline, CDR1 is SEHNR and CDR2 is FQNEAQ (reference sequence). J lost 3 bases, V lost 5 bases, and 5 bases had no gene match. CDR3 length: 15 amino acids. Looking up the rest from reference TRBV7-9 and TRBJ2-2 gives the full variable domain: DTGVSQNPRHKITKRGQNVTFRCDPISEHNRLYWYRQTLGQGPEFLTYFQNEAQLEKSRLLSDRFSAERPKGSFSTLEIQRTEQGDSAMYLCASSLDRGYTGELFFGEGSRLTVL.

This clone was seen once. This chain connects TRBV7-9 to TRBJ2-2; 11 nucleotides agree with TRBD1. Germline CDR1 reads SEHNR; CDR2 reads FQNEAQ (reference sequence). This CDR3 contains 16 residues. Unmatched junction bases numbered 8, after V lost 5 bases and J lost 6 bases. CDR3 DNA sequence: TGTGCCAGCAGCCCGCGGACAGGGGGCTTACCCGGGGAGCTGTTTTTT. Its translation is CASSPRTGGLPGELFF.

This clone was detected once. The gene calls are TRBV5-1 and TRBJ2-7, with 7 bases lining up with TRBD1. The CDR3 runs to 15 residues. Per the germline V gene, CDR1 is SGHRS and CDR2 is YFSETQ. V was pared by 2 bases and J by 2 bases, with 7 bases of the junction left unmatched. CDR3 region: CASSLRRQGTYEQYF. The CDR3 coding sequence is TGCGCCAGCAGCTTAAGGAGACAGGGCACCTACGAGCAGTACTTC.

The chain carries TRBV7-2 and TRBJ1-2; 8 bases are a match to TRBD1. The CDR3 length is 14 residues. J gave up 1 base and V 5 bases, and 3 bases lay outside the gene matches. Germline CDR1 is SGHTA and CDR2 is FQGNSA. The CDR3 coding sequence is TGTGCCAGCAGCCCCGACAGGGGTAACTATGGCTACACCTTC. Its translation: CASSPDRGNYGYTF. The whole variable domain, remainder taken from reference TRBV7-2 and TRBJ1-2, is GAGVSQSPSNKVTEKGKDVELRCDPISGHTALYWYRQSLGQGLEFLIYFQGNSAPDKSGLPSDRFSAERTGGSVSTLTIQRTQQEDSAVYLCASSPDRGNYGYTFGSGTRLTVV.